This entry is about one TCR beta chain. As handled by the study authors: Researchers report that nucleated cell counts were estimated from reference gene primer amplification. TCRdb keeps only in-frame clones here, not all; method: immunoSEQ multiplex PCR. The V and J calls and clone size were taken over from that table, and D and trimming were inferred from the DNA. The data show 180,000 or so clones, with approximately 84% seen just once and 6% to 9% held by the top ten. Germline CDR1 is MNHNY and CDR2 is SVGAGI (reference sequence). Deletions cut 5 bases from V and 4 bases from J, with 12 bases between. This CDR3 spans 14 amino acids. The source of the sample is a study of blood T cell repertoires in COVID-19. Background on the study: The United States, Italy and Spain supplied acute and convalescent COVID-19 samples.

The specimen was peripheral blood. This clonotype originated in a man aged 40-49 years who had recovered from COVID-19. The rearrangement joins TRBV6-6 to TRBJ1-5; D unclear. The CDR3 region is CASSPHSQNQPQHF. The CDR3 region has the DNA TGTGCCAGCAGTCCGCACAGTCAAAATCAGCCCCAGCATTTT.